These 27 T cell receptor beta chains originate from one sample sequenced in a study of blood T cells in healthy people across ages. Alongside a J-beta primer mix, a sample-barcoded 5' primer served in a second PCR lasting 7 to 11 cycles. TCRdb re-analysed the 5' RACE reads in MiXCR, keeping a single row per CDR3 protein. The data contain 850,000 to 1,000,000 distinct CDR3 sequences, roughly 48% of them seen just once; the ten biggest clones take up around an eighth. Sequencing input: blood. The receptors originated from a man aged 25-40 years in good health.

This chain connects TRBV30 to TRBJ1-2, with D perhaps TRBD1 (6 bases). Trimming left V 8 bases short and J 6 bases short, with 19 bases between. The CDR3 runs 13 residues. Germline assignment: CDR1 GTSNPN and CDR2 SVGIG (reference sequence). The CDR3: CAGTGGPLDGYTF. For the CDR3, the DNA is TGTGCCGGGACTGGGGGGCCTTTGGATGGCTACACCTTC.

This clonotype was seen more than once but under ten times. The rearrangement links TRBV7-2 to TRBJ2-3, with D unclear. V was pared by 5 bases and J by 6 bases, with 9 bases between. CDR3 length: 12 residues. Per germline, CDR1 SGHTA and CDR2 FQGNSA. The CDR3 protein is CASSAHRDTQYF. CDR3 nucleotide sequence: TGTGCCAGCAGCGCCCACCGGGATACGCAGTATTTT.

In regard to this clonotype: At one of its ends the junction is not consistent with the germline gene, which may arise from a read error. This chain joins TRBV12-3 or TRBV12-4 and TRBJ1-6; D is perhaps TRBD1 (5 bases). This CDR3 contains 14 residues. CDR3 in DNA: TGTGCCGGCAGCCCAGGGTCCCCTAATCCACCCCTCCACTTT. This codes for CAGSPGSPNPPLHF.

This sequence joins TRBV5-1 and TRBJ2-3; 7 bases are shared with TRBD2. This CDR3 has 15 residues. The V gene end was trimmed by 6 bases and the J gene end by 2 bases; junction bases not matched to a gene: 9. Germline V gene sequence: CDR1 SGHRS, CDR2 YFSETQ. The CDR3 sequence: CASNSAAGDTDTQYF. The CDR3, as DNA: TGCGCCAGCAACAGTGCTGCGGGGGACACAGATACGCAGTATTTT.

The chain is built from TRBV7-3 and TRBJ1-1, with D perhaps matching TRBD1 (5 bases). The CDR3 covers 16 residues. The germline V gene encodes CDR1 SGHTA and CDR2 FQGTGA. Trimming removed 3 bases from V and 3 bases from J, with 17 bases in between. In DNA form, the CDR3 reads TGTGCCAGCAGCTTGTCGGGGCCAGTCGGGGACACTGAAGCTTTCTTT. Translated: CASSLSGPVGDTEAFF.

V and J are TRBV28 and TRBJ2-1; the match to TRBD2 covers 11 bases. Germline-derived CDR1 and CDR2 are MDHEN and SYDVKM. The trim removed 5 bases at V and 6 bases at J, leaving 6 bases unmatched. The CDR3 contains 15 residues. Written as DNA, the CDR3 is TGTGCCAGCAGTCAGCTAGCGGGGGGCGTCAATGAGCAGTTCTTC. Protein sequence: CASSQLAGGVNEQFF.

V and J are TRBV4-1 and TRBJ2-1; D possibly corresponds to TRBD2 (5 bases). This CDR3 has 16 amino acids. V was shortened by 0 bases and J by 0 bases, with 9 bases between the two germline ends. CDR1 and CDR2 (germline): MGHRA, YSYEKL. The CDR3 loop reads CASSQENAGSYNEQFF. CDR3 sequence (DNA): TGCGCCAGCAGCCAAGAGAACGCGGGCTCCTACAATGAGCAGTTCTTC.

A few counts support this clonotype. The chain links TRBV28 to TRBJ1-5; TRBD1 agrees at 7 bases. Germline loops: CDR1 MDHEN, CDR2 SYDVKM. This CDR3 has 16 residues. The V and J ends lost 6 bases and 3 bases, in that order; junction bases with no gene match: 11. The CDR3 sequence: CASRGRTGRYNQPQHF. The CDR3 DNA reads TGTGCCAGCAGGGGCCGGACAGGCCGTTACAATCAGCCCCAGCATTTT.

The chain uses TRBV5-5 and TRBJ1-1; a possible D gene is TRBD1 (5 bases). This CDR3 has 15 residues. V gave up 4 bases and J gave up 6 bases, with 19 bases separating them. Germline CDR1 reads SGHKS; CDR2 reads YYEKEE (reference sequence). The CDR3 loop reads CASSAPTGPNPEAFF. In DNA, the CDR3 is TGTGCCAGCAGCGCGCCCACAGGTCCCAACCCTGAAGCTTTCTTT.

V and J are TRBV20-1 and TRBJ1-1; weak D call: TRBD1 (5 bases). Trimming removed 0 bases from V and 0 bases from J, with 11 bases in between. The CDR3 extends over 15 amino acids. Germline loops: CDR1 DFQATT, CDR2 SNEGSKA (reference sequence). The CDR3 coding sequence is TGCAGTGCTAGAGATCCGGGCAGGGTGAACACTGAAGCTTTCTTT. It is translated as CSARDPGRVNTEAFF.

J is TRBJ2-2 and V is TRBV27; 10 positions match TRBD1. Trimming took 6 bases from V and 2 from J; bases not matched to a gene: 9. Germline V gene data show CDR1 as MNHEY and CDR2 as SMNVEV (reference sequence). CDR3 length equals 17 residues. Here the CDR3 DNA reads TGTGCCAGCAGCCGAAAGACAGGGGGCGCCAACACCGGGGAGCTGTTTTTT. Its translation is CASSRKTGGANTGELFF.

The V gene is TRBV27, the J gene TRBJ1-2, with 7 bases that match TRBD1. With V trimmed by 5 bases and J by 6 bases, 9 bases remained unmatched. The germline V gene has CDR1 MNHEY and CDR2 SMNVEV (reference sequence). The CDR3 consists of 14 residues. CDR3 region: CASSGTDRRDGYTF. CDR3 coding DNA: TGTGCCAGCAGTGGGACGGACAGGCGGGATGGCTACACCTTC.

V gene TRBV28 combines with J gene TRBJ2-7; 12 bases align to TRBD2. V lost 4 bases, J lost 3 bases, and 4 bases stayed unmatched. Germline assignment: CDR1 MDHEN and CDR2 SYDVKM. The CDR3 totals 15 residues. The CDR3 DNA reads as TGTGCCAGCAGTTCCTGGACTAGCGGGGACTACGAGCAGTACTTC. Protein: CASSSWTSGDYEQYF.

This chain links TRBV7-2 with TRBJ2-7; 8 nucleotides align to TRBD1. Germline V CDR1 and CDR2: SGHTA, FQGNSA. V lost 5 bases and J lost 6; bases outside the gene matches: 9. The CDR3 has 14 residues. For the CDR3, the DNA is TGTGCCAGCAGCCCCCAGGGGGCGAATGGCGAGCAGTACTTC. Amino acid sequence: CASSPQGANGEQYF.

The rearrangement links TRBV6-2 or TRBV6-3 to TRBJ2-7; D gene uncertain. Germline loops: CDR1 MNHEY, CDR2 SVGEGT. Trimming cost V 6 bases and J 2 bases, with 8 bases left between them. CDR3 size: 12 residues. CDR3 region: CASSAQAYEQYF. CDR3 in DNA: TGTGCCAGCAGCGCACAAGCCTACGAGCAGTACTTC.

This clonotype showed up just once. This rearrangement joins TRBV14 to TRBJ1-6; no reliable D call. Per germline, CDR1 SGHDN and CDR2 FVKESK. The V end was cut by 4 bases, the J end by 8 bases, with 9 bases between. CDR3 size: 13 residues. CDR3 sequence reads: CASSRNLDSPLHF. The CDR3 bases are TGTGCCAGCAGCCGGAACTTGGATTCACCCCTCCACTTT.

The chain links TRBV11-2 to TRBJ2-5; a possible D gene is TRBD1 (6 bases). The assigned J gene may be wrong: the sequence end matches TRBJ2-7 better. This CDR3 has 16 amino acids. Germline CDR1 is SGHAT and CDR2 is FQNNGV. The CDR3: CASSLGNREWSYEQYF. CDR3 nucleotide sequence: TGTGCCAGCAGCTTAGGTAACAGGGAATGGTCCTACGAGCAGTACTTC.

This clonotype has a handful of counts. The V call is TRBV6-5, the J call TRBJ2-5; TRBD1 matches 7 bases. Germline values: CDR1 MNHEY, CDR2 SVGAGI. V lost 4 bases and J lost 10; bases outside the gene matches: 24. The CDR3 length is 18 residues. This CDR3 is CASSLRSRGNPPEGDQYF. CDR3 DNA: TGTGCCAGCAGTTTACGGTCCAGGGGGAATCCCCCCGAGGGTGACCAGTACTTC.

This rearrangement joins TRBV24-1 to TRBJ2-7, with TRBD1 matching 8 bases. Matching the DNA end better, TRBJ2-5 makes the J call doubtful. Germline V gene data show CDR1 as KGHDR and CDR2 as SFDVKD. This CDR3 spans 13 amino acids. CDR3 in DNA: TGTGCCACCCGATTGACAGGGGAGGAGACCCAGTACTTC. Its translation: CATRLTGEETQYF.

This clonotype occurred a few times. The V and J genes are TRBV28 and TRBJ1-1, with D uncertain. With 3 bases removed from V and 8 bases from J, the gap between germline ends came to 16 bases. The CDR3 is made up of 14 amino acids. Germline lookup yields CDR1 MDHEN and CDR2 SYDVKM. The CDR3 protein is CASSFPGNVREAFF. The CDR3 coding sequence is TGTGCCAGCAGTTTCCCCGGCAACGTCAGAGAAGCTTTCTTT.

This chain joins TRBV30 and TRBJ1-5; D is ambiguous. Trimming took off 2 bases at V and 0 bases at J, with 5 bases between the two ends. Germline CDR1 is GTSNPN and CDR2 is SVGIG (reference sequence). The CDR3 is 13 amino acids. The CDR3 sequence is CAWSTDSNQPQHF. Written as DNA, the CDR3 is TGTGCCTGGAGTACCGATAGCAATCAGCCCCAGCATTTT.

In its sample, this clonotype was seen a few times. V is TRBV20-1 and J is TRBJ2-1; 8 bases map to TRBD2. The junction had 10 bases not matched to a gene; V was cut back by 6 bases and J by 3 bases. CDR1 DFQATT and CDR2 SNEGSKA come from the germline V gene (reference sequence). The CDR3 extends over 15 amino acids. CDR3 sequence (DNA): TGCAGTGCGACCACCGGGACTAGTTACTACAATGAGCAGTTCTTC. Its translation: CSATTGTSYYNEQFF.

The chain employs TRBV2 and TRBJ1-5; TRBD1 is a possible D gene (5 bases). Trimming took 3 bases from V and 3 from J, leaving 9 bases between them. CDR1 and CDR2 (germline): SNHLY, FYNNEI. The CDR3 is 14 amino acids. CDR3 region: CASSDGQFNQPQHF. The CDR3 nucleotides read TGTGCCAGCAGTGATGGACAATTCAATCAGCCCCAGCATTTT.

The V call is TRBV27, the J call TRBJ2-3, with TRBD2 identical over 11 bases. Germline trimming cut 6 bases from V and 3 bases from J; bases unmatched to any gene: 5. Germline lookup yields CDR1 MNHEY and CDR2 SMNVEV (reference sequence). The CDR3 totals 15 residues. In nucleotides, the CDR3 is TGTGCCAGCAGATCTAGCGGGGGGCCGACAGATACGCAGTATTTT. Its translation: CASRSSGGPTDTQYF.

This clonotype was observed a handful of times. One end of the junction is discordant with germline, which a read error may explain. The chain is built from TRBV7-9 and TRBJ1-2; D perhaps matches TRBD1 (6 bases). The CDR3 is 15 residues long. CDR1 and CDR2 (germline): SEHNR, FQNEAQ (reference sequence). The CDR3 DNA sequence: TGTGCCAGCAGCTTAGATCAGGGGCGCGAACATGGTTACACCTTC. This sequence encodes CASSLDQGREHGYTF.

The rearrangement joins TRBV20-1 to TRBJ2-1, with 10 bases identical to TRBD1. The V gene's germline CDR1 is DFQATT and CDR2 SNEGSKA (reference sequence). This CDR3 spans 16 amino acids. V shed 0 bases, J shed 5 bases, and the junction held 7 bases outside the gene matches. The CDR3 reads CSARDWDRGTHNEQFF. The CDR3 nucleotides read TGCAGTGCTAGAGATTGGGACAGGGGTACCCACAATGAGCAGTTCTTC.

Only a few counts were recorded for this clonotype. The chain links TRBV13 to TRBJ2-1; 10 nucleotides match TRBD2. Germline V gene sequence: CDR1 PRHDT, CDR2 FYEKMQ (reference sequence). Trimming cost V 6 bases and J 7 bases; bases outside gene matches: 9. CDR3 size: 15 residues. The CDR3: CASRKRGGLINEQFF. The DNA for the CDR3 is TGTGCCAGCAGAAAGCGGGGGGGCCTGATAAATGAGCAGTTCTTC.